A single sample gave rise to the 20 T cell receptor beta chains below, sequenced in a study of response to subunit inactivated influenza vaccine. TCRdb fed the RT-PCR reads into MiXCR, producing one record per CDR3 protein. Here the sample spans about 480,000 distinct CDR3 sequences, about 25% being singletons. The sample consisted of CD4+ T cells sorted from PBMCs, taken about 5 days after vaccination. These receptors were taken from a man over 45 who received an inactivated influenza vaccine.

Many counts were recorded for this clonotype. The chain uses TRBV20-1 and TRBJ2-2, with 7 bases lining up with TRBD1. Germline V gene lookup returns CDR1 DFQATT and CDR2 SNEGSKA (reference sequence). V lost 2 bases, J lost 3 bases, and 0 bases stayed unmatched. The CDR3 runs to 13 residues. CDR3 residues: CSARQGDTGELFF. DNA for the CDR3: TGCAGTGCTAGACAGGGGGACACCGGGGAGCTGTTTTTT.

There are a few counts of this clonotype. The chain joins TRBV6-1 to TRBJ2-6; no reliable D call. This CDR3 has 13 amino acids. Germline V gene data show CDR1 as MNHNS and CDR2 as SASEGT. Trimming removed 8 bases at V and 4 bases at J, with 9 bases between. The CDR3 nucleotides are TGTGCCAGCGGCGTGGCGGGGGCCAACGTCCTGACTTTC. The encoded protein is CASGVAGANVLTF.

The chain uses TRBV25-1 and TRBJ2-5; D is undetermined. V lost 4 bases and J lost 3, with 12 bases in between. The germline V gene has CDR1 MGHDK and CDR2 SYGVNS. This CDR3 has 14 amino acids. The CDR3 reads CASSAPPAEETQYF. The CDR3 coding sequence is TGTGCCAGCAGTGCCCCGCCTGCTGAAGAGACCCAGTACTTC.

The chain couples TRBV12-3 or TRBV12-4 to TRBJ2-5; D unresolved. V lost 1 base, J lost 7 bases, and 13 bases lay in between. This CDR3 contains 14 residues. CDR3 amino acids: CASSLGGRPGTQYF. The CDR3 DNA reads TGTGCCAGCAGTTTAGGTGGCCGACCGGGGACCCAGTACTTC.

The chain recombines TRBV11-3 with TRBJ2-7; no clear D gene. The V gene's germline CDR1 is SGHNT and CDR2 YENEEA. Trimming left V 1 base short and J 5 bases short, with 12 bases between. The CDR3 loop spans 14 amino acids. CDR3 nucleotide sequence: TGTGCCAGCAGCTTAGGGGGAAACCGCGACGAGCAGTACTTC. Encoded protein: CASSLGGNRDEQYF.

V gene TRBV5-1 combines with J gene TRBJ1-1; perhaps TRBD1 as D (5 bases). The V gene's germline CDR1 is SGHRS and CDR2 YFSETQ. Trimming took 0 bases from V and 5 from J, leaving 11 bases between them. The CDR3 runs to 14 residues. The CDR3 DNA reads TGCGCCAGCAGCTTGGAAAGGGGATTAACTGAAGCTTTCTTT. Translated, it gives CASSLERGLTEAFF.

V and J are TRBV7-2 and TRBJ2-2; D may be TRBD1 or TRBD2 (5 bases each). CDR3 length equals 14 residues. The germline V gene encodes CDR1 SGHTA and CDR2 FQGNSA. Trimming took off 5 bases at V and 4 bases at J, with 11 bases between the two ends. In DNA form, the CDR3 reads TGTGCCAGCAGCCCGGGACGGAGCACCGGGGAGCTGTTTTTT. Translating it yields CASSPGRSTGELFF.

The chain employs TRBV4-2 and TRBJ2-5; maybe TRBD2 (7 bases). This CDR3 comprises 17 residues. CDR1 is LGHNA and CDR2 is YNFKEQ in the germline V gene. Trimming shortened V by 1 base and J by 3 bases, and 18 bases separated the two germline ends. CDR3 sequence: CASSQVYVGGPEETQYF. The CDR3 bases are TGTGCCAGCAGCCAAGTGTATGTGGGGGGGCCCGAAGAGACCCAGTACTTC.

This clonotype was seen at least ten times. This sequence joins TRBV6-5 and TRBJ1-5; D is uncertain. Germline CDR1 is MNHEY and CDR2 is SVGAGI. This CDR3 comprises 14 residues. Trimming left V 3 bases short and J 0 bases short, with 6 bases between. CDR3 coding DNA: TGTGCCAGCAGTTATGGTGGTAGCAATCAGCCCCAGCATTTT. Protein sequence: CASSYGGSNQPQHF.

This clonotype was seen more than once but under ten times. This rearrangement joins TRBV5-6 to TRBJ2-7; D uncertain. Trimming stripped 2 bases from V and 3 bases from J, with 6 bases between. Germline CDR1 and CDR2: SGHDT and YYEEEE. The CDR3 spans 12 residues. CDR3 DNA: TGTGCCAGCAGCTTAATTAACTACGAGCAGTACTTC. Protein product: CASSLINYEQYF.

J is TRBJ2-5 and V is TRBV30; tentatively, D is TRBD1 (6 bases). Germline values: CDR1 GTSNPN, CDR2 SVGIG (reference sequence). The CDR3 sequence is 12 residues long. V was trimmed by 4 bases and J by 7 bases, leaving 13 bases between them. The CDR3 DNA follows: TGTGCCTGGACCCCCGGCAGGGGGACCCAGTACTTC. Protein: CAWTPGRGTQYF.

The chain has TRBV3-1 and TRBJ1-4; no clear D. The V gene lost 4 bases and the J gene lost 8 bases, with 17 bases spanning the gap. Germline V gene data show CDR1 as LGHDT and CDR2 as YNNKEL (reference sequence). This CDR3 has 15 residues. The CDR3 here is CASSPRTAVREKLFF. CDR3 in DNA: TGTGCCAGCAGCCCCCGGACTGCGGTGAGAGAAAAACTGTTTTTT. Combining the CDR3 with reference TRBV3-1 and TRBJ1-4 gives the whole variable domain DTAVSQTPKYLVTQMGNDKSIKCEQNLGHDTMYWYKQDSKKFLKIMFSYNNKELIINETVPNRFSPKSPDKAHLNLHINSLELGDSAVYFCASSPRTAVREKLFFGSGTQLSVL.

J is TRBJ2-3 and V is TRBV7-2; maybe TRBD1 (6 bases). In germline, CDR1 is SGHTA, CDR2 FQGNSA. The CDR3 length is 17 residues. Trimming cost V 3 bases and J 5 bases, with 21 bases left between them. CDR3 DNA sequence: TGTGCCAGCAGCTTGCGCAGGGGTTTCGAGTCGGGAGATACGCAGTATTTT. It yields the protein CASSLRRGFESGDTQYF.

This clonotype was found a few times. The V and J genes are TRBV7-9 and TRBJ2-1, with 14 bases aligning to TRBD2. The ends lost 4 bases at V and 9 bases at J; junction bases unmatched: 8. This CDR3 has 16 amino acids. CDR1 and CDR2 (germline): SEHNR, FQNEAQ (reference sequence). CDR3 sequence reads: CASSSTGLAGGGEQFF. CDR3 nucleotides: TGTGCCAGCAGCTCGACAGGACTAGCGGGAGGCGGTGAGCAGTTCTTC. Variable domain in full (rest from reference TRBV7-9 and TRBJ2-1): DTGVSQNPRHKITKRGQNVTFRCDPISEHNRLYWYRQTLGQGPEFLTYFQNEAQLEKSRLLSDRFSAERPKGSFSTLEIQRTEQGDSAMYLCASSSTGLAGGGEQFFGPGTRLTVL.

This clonotype was counted at least ten times. J is TRBJ2-5 and V is TRBV4-3; TRBD1 might be the D (5 bases). The germline V gene encodes CDR1 LGHNA and CDR2 YSLEER. V dropped 1 base and J dropped 1 base, with 10 bases sitting between them. The CDR3 is 15 residues long. DNA for the CDR3: TGCGCCAGCAGCCAAGGACAGCAGGGCCAAGAGACCCAGTACTTC. It translates to CASSQGQQGQETQYF.

This chain uses TRBV20-1 with TRBJ2-1; 13 bases map to TRBD2. The CDR3 loop spans 15 amino acids. CDR1 is DFQATT and CDR2 is SNEGSKA in the germline V gene (reference sequence). V lost 5 bases, J lost 7 bases, and 8 bases stayed unmatched. The CDR3 DNA reads as TGCAGTGCTGACACCGGGACTAGCGGGGTGAATGAGCAGTTCTTC. Translating it yields CSADTGTSGVNEQFF.

J is TRBJ1-3 and V is TRBV5-6; the D is unclear. V was shortened by 0 bases and J by 0 bases, with 16 bases between the two germline ends. This CDR3 comprises 18 residues. The germline V gene encodes CDR1 SGHDT and CDR2 YYEEEE. The CDR3 region is CASSLAVGSFFSGNTIYF. CDR3 in DNA: TGTGCCAGCAGCTTGGCGGTTGGCAGTTTCTTCTCTGGAAACACCATATATTTT.

This chain connects TRBV18 to TRBJ2-2; perhaps D is TRBD1 or TRBD2 (5 bases each). Trimming cost V 2 bases and J 6 bases, with 16 bases left between them. The CDR3 length is 16 residues. CDR1 and CDR2 (germline): KGHSH, LQKENI. This CDR3 reads CASSPANGRGAGELFF. For the CDR3, the DNA is TGTGCCAGCTCACCAGCGAATGGCAGAGGGGCCGGGGAGCTGTTTTTT.

The genes are TRBV7-9 and TRBJ2-1; no firm D call. V was shortened by 5 bases and J by 9 bases, with 20 bases between the two germline ends. The CDR3 runs to 15 residues. Germline-derived CDR1 and CDR2 are SEHNR and FQNEAQ (reference sequence). The CDR3 loop is CASSTGRTRSGEQFF. CDR3 in DNA: TGTGCCAGCAGCACCGGACGGACCCGGTCGGGTGAGCAGTTCTTC.

The chain combines TRBV9 with TRBJ2-1, with 14 bases lining up with TRBD2. Germline values: CDR1 SGDLS, CDR2 YYNGEE. The V gene end was trimmed by 0 bases and the J gene end by 0 bases; junction bases not matched to a gene: 5. The CDR3 runs 19 residues. CDR3 residues: CASSVGTSGGLSSYNEQFF. CDR3 bases: TGTGCCAGCAGCGTAGGGACTAGCGGGGGGCTGAGCTCCTACAATGAGCAGTTCTTC.